This TCR beta chain was profiled in a study of blood T cell repertoires in COVID-19. Clones were sequenced by immunoSEQ multiplex PCR, and TCRdb holds only the in-frame ones, with some missing. The sample comprises some 150,000 clones, around 87% of which are singletons, and roughly 2.5% rests with the top ten. The germline V and J ends were trimmed by 4 bases and 5 bases, with 11 bases remaining between them. Per the germline V gene, CDR1 is LGHDT and CDR2 is YNNKEL (reference sequence). CDR3 size: 13 residues. Sequencing was carried out using peripheral blood. The chain employs TRBV3-1 (or the pseudogene TRBV3-2) and TRBJ2-5; D is ambiguous. The clonotype was recovered from a man aged 45 to 65 with active COVID-19. The CDR3 here is CASSPGSSETQYF. The CDR3 DNA reads as TGTGCCAGCAGCCCCGGGTCGAGCGAGACCCAGTACTTC.